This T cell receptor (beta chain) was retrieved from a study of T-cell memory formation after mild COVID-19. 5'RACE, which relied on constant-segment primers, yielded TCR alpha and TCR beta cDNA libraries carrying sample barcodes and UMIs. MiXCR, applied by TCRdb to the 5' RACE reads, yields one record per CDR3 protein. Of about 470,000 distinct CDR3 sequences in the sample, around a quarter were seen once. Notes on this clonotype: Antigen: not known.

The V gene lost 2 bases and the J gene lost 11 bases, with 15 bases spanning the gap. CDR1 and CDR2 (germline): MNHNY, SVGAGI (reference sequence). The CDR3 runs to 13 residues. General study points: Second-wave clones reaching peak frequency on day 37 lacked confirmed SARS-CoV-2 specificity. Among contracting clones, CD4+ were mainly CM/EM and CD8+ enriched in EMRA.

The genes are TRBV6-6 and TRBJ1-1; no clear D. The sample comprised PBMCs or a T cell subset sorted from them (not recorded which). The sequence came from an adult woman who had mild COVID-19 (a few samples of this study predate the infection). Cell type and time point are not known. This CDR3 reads CASSYKGRERAFF. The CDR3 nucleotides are TGTGCCAGCAGTTACAAGGGCCGCGAAAGGGCTTTCTTT.